This is a list of T cell receptor beta chains from one sample in a study of T cell responses to AZD1222 COVID-19 vaccine. The assay was immunoSEQ multiplex PCR, and TCRdb's table has in-frame clones only and misses some. The sample holds about 270,000 clones; around 93% are singletons and the top ten take about 0.5%. The starting material was peripheral blood, obtained 28 days after the second AZD1222 dose. The receptors shown here come from an adult who received the AZD1222 COVID-19 vaccine. CDR3s include the opening cysteine and the closing phenylalanine or tryptophan. D genes are given only for firm matches. Size tells how often a clone was seen (once, few, many) or the class of an expanded clone, and some rows leave it out.

d_call: .
clone_size: .
j_call: TRBJ1-1
v_call: TRBV5-1
cdr3_length: 11
cdr3_aa: CASSLDGEAFF
cdr3_nt: TGCGCCAGCAGCTTGGATGGAGAAGCTTTCTTT

d_call: .
clone_size: once
j_call: TRBJ1-5
v_call: TRBV5-8
cdr3_length: 14
cdr3_aa: CASSLAWRREPQHF
cdr3_nt: TGTGCCAGCAGCTTGGCCTGGAGGCGGGAACCCCAGCATTTT

d_call: .
clone_size: once
j_call: TRBJ2-3
v_call: TRBV6-5
cdr3_length: 14
cdr3_aa: CASRVEGPTDTQYF
cdr3_nt: TGTGCCAGCAGGGTCGAGGGGCCCACAGATACGCAGTATTTT

d_call: .
clone_size: .
j_call: TRBJ2-7
v_call: TRBV28
cdr3_length: 11
cdr3_aa: CASTGRDEQYF
cdr3_nt: TGTGCCAGCACCGGCCGGGACGAGCAGTACTTC

d_call: TRBD2
clone_size: few
j_call: TRBJ2-7
v_call: TRBV5-1
cdr3_length: 14
cdr3_aa: CASRDVTSGNEQYF
cdr3_nt: TGCGCCAGCCGCGACGTAACTAGCGGGAACGAGCAGTACTTC

d_call: .
clone_size: .
j_call: TRBJ1-1
v_call: TRBV10-2
cdr3_length: 14
cdr3_aa: CASSVGGMNTEAFF
cdr3_nt: TGCGCCAGCAGTGTTGGAGGGATGAACACTGAAGCTTTCTTT

d_call: .
clone_size: .
j_call: TRBJ2-1
v_call: TRBV12-3/TRBV12-4
cdr3_length: 13
cdr3_aa: CASSLGGSLEQFF
cdr3_nt: TGTGCCAGCAGTTTAGGTGGGAGTCTTGAGCAGTTCTTC

d_call: .
clone_size: .
j_call: TRBJ2-7
v_call: TRBV28
cdr3_length: 14
cdr3_aa: CASSPRLPSYEQYF
cdr3_nt: TGTGCCAGCAGTCCTCGACTCCCCTCCTACGAGCAGTACTTC

d_call: .
clone_size: .
j_call: TRBJ2-3
v_call: TRBV24-1
cdr3_length: 15
cdr3_aa: CATSDFLQGGDTQYF
cdr3_nt: TGTGCCACCAGTGATTTCCTACAGGGTGGAGATACGCAGTATTTT

d_call: .
clone_size: .
j_call: TRBJ2-7
v_call: TRBV7-2
cdr3_length: 13
cdr3_aa: CASSKDISYEQYF
cdr3_nt: TGTGCCAGCAGCAAGGACATCTCCTACGAGCAGTACTTC

d_call: .
clone_size: .
j_call: TRBJ2-7
v_call: TRBV4-2
cdr3_length: 14
cdr3_aa: CASSQSGGSYEQYF
cdr3_nt: TGTGCCAGCAGCCAGAGCGGTGGCAGCTACGAGCAGTACTTC

d_call: .
clone_size: .
j_call: TRBJ2-2
v_call: TRBV6-4
cdr3_length: 13
cdr3_aa: CASSDRRAGELFF
cdr3_nt: TGTGCCAGCAGTGATCGCCGAGCCGGGGAGCTGTTTTTT

d_call: .
clone_size: .
j_call: TRBJ2-3
v_call: TRBV9
cdr3_length: 12
cdr3_aa: CASSVLFDTQYF
cdr3_nt: TGTGCCAGCAGCGTCCTATTCGATACGCAGTATTTT

d_call: TRBD1
clone_size: .
j_call: TRBJ2-7
v_call: TRBV6-2/TRBV6-3
cdr3_length: 15
cdr3_aa: CASSYTSTGVYEQYF
cdr3_nt: TGTGCCAGCAGTTACACTTCGACAGGGGTCTACGAGCAGTACTTC

d_call: .
clone_size: once
j_call: TRBJ1-1
v_call: TRBV24-1
cdr3_length: 13
cdr3_aa: CATRGLRSTEAFF
cdr3_nt: TGTGCCACCAGGGGCCTCCGATCCACTGAAGCTTTCTTT

d_call: .
clone_size: .
j_call: TRBJ2-5
v_call: TRBV5-1
cdr3_length: 12
cdr3_aa: CASSMGHTDQYF
cdr3_nt: TGCGCCAGCAGCATGGGTCACACAGACCAGTACTTC

d_call: TRBD1
clone_size: once
j_call: TRBJ2-5
v_call: TRBV7-9
cdr3_length: 15
cdr3_aa: CASSLRDSAQETQYF
cdr3_nt: TGTGCCAGCAGCTTAAGGGACAGCGCTCAAGAGACCCAGTACTTC

d_call: TRBD1
clone_size: .
j_call: TRBJ2-7
v_call: TRBV5-1
cdr3_length: 14
cdr3_aa: CASRRTGSLYEQYF
cdr3_nt: TGCGCCAGCAGACGGACAGGGAGTTTGTACGAGCAGTACTTC

d_call: .
clone_size: .
j_call: TRBJ1-2
v_call: TRBV4-2
cdr3_length: 14
cdr3_aa: CASSPGGGEYGYTF
cdr3_nt: TGTGCCAGCAGCCCCGGCGGAGGGGAGTATGGCTACACCTTC

d_call: .
clone_size: few
j_call: TRBJ2-7
v_call: TRBV28
cdr3_length: 14
cdr3_aa: CASSFPPTTYEQYF
cdr3_nt: TGTGCCAGCAGTTTCCCACCCACTACCTACGAGCAGTACTTC

d_call: TRBD2
clone_size: .
j_call: TRBJ2-5
v_call: TRBV11-3
cdr3_length: 13
cdr3_aa: CASSREAQETQYF
cdr3_nt: TGTGCCAGCAGCCGGGAGGCACAGGAGACCCAGTACTTC

d_call: TRBD1
clone_size: .
j_call: TRBJ1-1
v_call: TRBV7-3
cdr3_length: 16
cdr3_aa: CASSSQPGTVNTEAFF
cdr3_nt: TGTGCCAGCAGCTCCCAACCCGGGACAGTGAACACTGAAGCTTTCTTT

d_call: .
clone_size: .
j_call: TRBJ1-5
v_call: TRBV28
cdr3_length: 12
cdr3_aa: CASSQTGQPQHF
cdr3_nt: TGTGCCAGCAGCCAGACAGGCCAGCCCCAGCATTTT

d_call: .
clone_size: .
j_call: TRBJ2-7
v_call: TRBV7-9
cdr3_length: 13
cdr3_aa: CASSLAENYEQYF
cdr3_nt: TGTGCCAGCAGCTTGGCCGAGAACTACGAGCAGTACTTC

d_call: TRBD2
clone_size: once
j_call: TRBJ2-1
v_call: TRBV20-1
cdr3_length: 18
cdr3_aa: CSASRGEGLAGGRVEQFF
cdr3_nt: TGCAGTGCTAGTAGGGGAGAAGGACTAGCGGGGGGGCGCGTTGAGCAGTTCTTC

d_call: .
clone_size: .
j_call: TRBJ1-1
v_call: TRBV12-3/TRBV12-4
cdr3_length: 13
cdr3_aa: CASSVASNTEAFF
cdr3_nt: TGTGCCAGCAGCGTAGCCTCGAACACTGAAGCTTTCTTT

d_call: .
clone_size: .
j_call: TRBJ1-3
v_call: TRBV4-2
cdr3_length: 14
cdr3_aa: CASSQDGWGNTIYF
cdr3_nt: TGTGCCAGCAGCCAAGATGGATGGGGAAACACCATATATTTT

d_call: .
clone_size: .
j_call: TRBJ2-7
v_call: TRBV14
cdr3_length: 15
cdr3_aa: CASSPLGGRTYEQYF
cdr3_nt: TGTGCCAGCAGCCCCTTGGGGGGAAGGACCTACGAGCAGTACTTC

d_call: .
clone_size: once
j_call: TRBJ1-5
v_call: TRBV30
cdr3_length: 16
cdr3_aa: CAPPGEAGEGNQPQHF
cdr3_nt: TGTGCCCCCCCAGGGGAGGCTGGAGAGGGCAATCAGCCCCAGCATTTT

d_call: .
clone_size: .
j_call: TRBJ1-4
v_call: TRBV28
cdr3_length: 11
cdr3_aa: CASRGREKLFF
cdr3_nt: TGTGCCAGCAGGGGGCGTGAAAAACTGTTTTTT

d_call: .
clone_size: .
j_call: TRBJ1-3
v_call: TRBV6-5
cdr3_length: 13
cdr3_aa: CASMGQGRNTIYF
cdr3_nt: TGTGCCAGCATGGGGCAGGGACGAAACACCATATATTTT

d_call: .
clone_size: .
j_call: TRBJ2-5
v_call: TRBV19
cdr3_length: 14
cdr3_aa: CASSITTGAGTQYF
cdr3_nt: TGTGCCAGTAGCATAACCACTGGGGCGGGGACCCAGTACTTC

d_call: .
clone_size: .
j_call: TRBJ1-1
v_call: TRBV6-2/TRBV6-3
cdr3_length: 17
cdr3_aa: CASSYSRGGGFVAEAFF
cdr3_nt: TGTGCCAGCAGTTACTCGAGAGGCGGGGGGTTTGTGGCTGAAGCTTTCTTT

d_call: .
clone_size: once
j_call: TRBJ2-1
v_call: TRBV6-1
cdr3_length: 16
cdr3_aa: CASSEEVEHAYNEQFF
cdr3_nt: TGTGCCAGCAGTGAAGAAGTCGAACACGCCTACAATGAGCAGTTCTTC

d_call: .
clone_size: .
j_call: TRBJ1-1
v_call: TRBV27
cdr3_length: 12
cdr3_aa: CASTGPNTEAFF
cdr3_nt: TGTGCCAGCACTGGACCGAACACTGAAGCTTTCTTT

d_call: TRBD1
clone_size: .
j_call: TRBJ1-5
v_call: TRBV16
cdr3_length: 14
cdr3_aa: CASSSRQGNQPQHF
cdr3_nt: TGTGCCAGCAGCTCAAGACAGGGGAATCAGCCCCAGCATTTT

d_call: TRBD1
clone_size: .
j_call: TRBJ1-6
v_call: TRBV20-1
cdr3_length: 13
cdr3_aa: CSASRQGGSPLHF
cdr3_nt: TGCAGTGCTAGTCGGCAGGGGGGGTCACCCCTCCACTTT

d_call: .
clone_size: .
j_call: TRBJ2-1
v_call: TRBV4-2
cdr3_length: 16
cdr3_aa: CASSQRSESSYNEQFF
cdr3_nt: TGTGCCAGCAGCCAACGTAGCGAGAGCTCCTACAATGAGCAGTTCTTC

d_call: TRBD2
clone_size: .
j_call: TRBJ2-1
v_call: TRBV5-1
cdr3_length: 16
cdr3_aa: CASSQTSGRTYNEQFF
cdr3_nt: TGCGCCAGCAGCCAAACTAGCGGGAGGACCTACAATGAGCAGTTCTTC

d_call: .
clone_size: .
j_call: TRBJ2-3
v_call: TRBV6-5
cdr3_length: 15
cdr3_aa: CASSYRRVGTDTQYF
cdr3_nt: TGTGCCAGCAGTTACAGGAGGGTAGGCACAGATACGCAGTATTTT

d_call: .
clone_size: .
j_call: TRBJ2-1
v_call: TRBV5-1
cdr3_length: 14
cdr3_aa: CASSLVGSYNEQFF
cdr3_nt: TGCGCCAGCAGCTTGGTAGGGTCGTACAATGAGCAGTTCTTC

d_call: .
clone_size: .
j_call: TRBJ1-1
v_call: TRBV13
cdr3_length: 14
cdr3_aa: CASRHRQENTEAFF
cdr3_nt: TGTGCCAGCAGACACAGACAGGAGAACACTGAAGCTTTCTTT

d_call: TRBD1
clone_size: .
j_call: TRBJ1-5
v_call: TRBV5-1
cdr3_length: 13
cdr3_aa: CASSDAGGQPQHF
cdr3_nt: TGCGCCAGCAGCGACGCAGGGGGTCAGCCCCAGCATTTT

d_call: .
clone_size: .
j_call: TRBJ2-7
v_call: TRBV19
cdr3_length: 13
cdr3_aa: CASSEGVRYEQYF
cdr3_nt: TGTGCCAGTTCCGAGGGGGTGCGGTACGAGCAGTACTTC

d_call: TRBD2
clone_size: .
j_call: TRBJ2-1
v_call: TRBV5-1
cdr3_length: 15
cdr3_aa: CASSLAASGGNEQFF
cdr3_nt: TGCGCCAGCAGCTTGGCGGCTAGCGGGGGCAATGAGCAGTTCTTC

d_call: TRBD1
clone_size: .
j_call: TRBJ1-2
v_call: TRBV11-2
cdr3_length: 16
cdr3_aa: CASSLGTGQGNYGYTF
cdr3_nt: TGTGCCAGCAGCTTAGGGACGGGACAGGGAAACTATGGCTACACCTTC

d_call: .
clone_size: .
j_call: TRBJ2-1
v_call: TRBV3-1/TRBV3-2
cdr3_length: 15
cdr3_aa: CASTSTPIRGDEQFF
cdr3_nt: TGTGCCAGCACCTCTACTCCGATCCGGGGCGATGAGCAGTTCTTC

d_call: .
clone_size: .
j_call: TRBJ1-5
v_call: TRBV5-4
cdr3_length: 13
cdr3_aa: CASSLDSNQPQHF
cdr3_nt: TGTGCCAGCAGCTTAGATAGCAATCAGCCCCAGCATTTT

d_call: TRBD2
clone_size: .
j_call: TRBJ2-1
v_call: TRBV7-2
cdr3_length: 16
cdr3_aa: CASSRGLAGVYNEQFF
cdr3_nt: TGTGCCAGCAGCCGGGGACTAGCGGGAGTCTACAATGAGCAGTTCTTC

d_call: .
clone_size: .
j_call: TRBJ2-3
v_call: TRBV5-4
cdr3_length: 14
cdr3_aa: CASSFAQRTDTQYF
cdr3_nt: TGTGCCAGCAGCTTCGCACAACGCACAGATACGCAGTATTTT

d_call: .
clone_size: .
j_call: TRBJ2-3
v_call: TRBV11-2
cdr3_length: 16
cdr3_aa: CASRKREGVSTDTQYF
cdr3_nt: TGTGCCAGCAGAAAAAGGGAGGGGGTGAGCACAGATACGCAGTATTTT

d_call: .
clone_size: .
j_call: TRBJ1-3
v_call: TRBV7-2
cdr3_length: 13
cdr3_aa: CASRETPGNTIYF
cdr3_nt: TGTGCCAGCAGGGAGACCCCTGGAAACACCATATATTTT

d_call: TRBD1
clone_size: once
j_call: TRBJ1-2
v_call: TRBV5-4
cdr3_length: 16
cdr3_aa: CASSLRRQGSHYGYTF
cdr3_nt: TGTGCCAGCAGCTTGAGGCGACAGGGTAGTCACTATGGCTACACCTTC